This entry is about one T cell receptor beta chain. What it binds is not known. This entry is derived from a study of cytomegalovirus exposure and HLA in healthy donors. CDR1 and CDR2 from the germline V gene are WSHSY and SAAADI. The V gene end was trimmed by 9 bases and the J gene end by 2 bases; junction bases not matched to a gene: 21. This CDR3 comprises 18 residues. The primer mix had 60 Vbeta and 13 Jbeta primers. Sequencing used immunoSEQ multiplex PCR; TCRdb keeps in-frame clones, though not all of them. Its clone listing holds about 200,000 clones. The study's findings and limits: Through in vitro validation, a few CMV-associated chains were shown to be specific for CMV antigens. In an earlier analysis, most TCR beta V segments were productive about 90% or about 30% of the time. Whilst most TCR sequences proved rare, a subset of public TCRs occurred across many donors.

Those who donated were healthy bone marrow donors. The J gene is TRBJ1-2, the V gene TRBV10-2; TRBD1 aligns across 7 bases. The origin of this receptor is a girl aged 2 to 10 in good health and CMV-seropositive. The material sequenced was PBMCs. The CDR3 loop is CASQRVPGQLSSNYGYTF. CDR3 in DNA: TGCGCCAGTCAACGTGTACCGGGACAGCTTTCCTCCAACTATGGCTACACCTTC.